Below are 8 T cell receptor beta chains sequenced from a single sample in a study of cytomegalovirus exposure and HLA in healthy donors. Here immunoSEQ multiplex PCR was the method, and the copy in TCRdb shows in-frame clones only, minus some. The data contain roughly 43,000 clones, 90% to 95% of them seen just once; the ten biggest clones take up more than 4.5%. The specimen sequenced was PBMCs. The receptors were gathered from a man aged 18 to 30 in good health and CMV-seronegative.

This chain connects TRBV5-1 to TRBJ2-1; 7 positions agree with TRBD2. In germline, CDR1 is SGHRS, CDR2 YFSETQ. This CDR3 region has 14 residues. V dropped 7 bases and J dropped 1; count of bases not matched to a gene: 5. CDR3: CASLRDYSYNEQFF. The CDR3 DNA reads TGCGCCAGCCTCCGGGACTATTCCTACAATGAGCAGTTCTTC.

This clone is a singleton in its sample. This sequence joins TRBV28 and TRBJ2-5, with 12 bases that match TRBD2. CDR1 is MDHEN, CDR2 SYDVKM, per germline. The CDR3 covers 16 residues. Unmatched junction bases numbered 2, after V lost 2 bases and J lost 1 base. The CDR3 sequence: CASSLAGLAGQETQYF. Written as DNA, the CDR3 is TGTGCCAGCAGTTTAGCGGGACTAGCGGGCCAAGAGACCCAGTACTTC.

CDR3 region: CASGAPGQGIRETQYF. In nucleotides, the CDR3 is TGTGCTAGTGGAGCTCCGGGACAGGGGATTCGGGAGACCCAGTACTTC. V usage is TRBV12-5 and J usage is TRBJ2-5; 10 bases match TRBD1. After removal of 6 bases from V and 5 bases from J, the junction contained 12 bases not matched to a gene. This CDR3 region has 16 residues. The germline V gene encodes CDR1 LGHNT and CDR2 FRNRAP.

This clone was seen a handful of times. The chain couples TRBV5-4 to TRBJ2-5, with a tentative D call TRBD2 (5 bases). V was pared by 0 bases and J by 5 bases, with 8 bases between. Germline-derived CDR1 and CDR2 are SGHNT and YYREEE (reference sequence). The CDR3 sequence is 13 residues long. The CDR3 region has the DNA TGTGCCAGCAGCTTGGTTAGCGAGGAGACCCAGTACTTC. It is translated as CASSLVSEETQYF.

This chain's CDR3 is CSVGLQASNTEAFF. The CDR3 DNA follows: TGCAGCGTGGGACTACAGGCATCGAACACTGAAGCTTTCTTT. The chain recombines TRBV29-1 with TRBJ1-1; maybe TRBD1 (5 bases). The V end lost 6 bases, the J end lost 1 base, and 15 bases lay between the germline ends. The CDR3 has 14 amino acids. From germline, CDR1 is SQVTM and CDR2 ANQGSEA.

This rearrangement joins TRBV4-3 to TRBJ1-5; possibly TRBD1 for D (5 bases). Trimming pared 0 bases from V and 9 bases from J, leaving 15 bases between. The CDR3 extends over 15 amino acids. In germline, CDR1 is LGHNA, CDR2 YSLEER. The chain's CDR3 is CASSQDKGEGWPQHF. In DNA, the CDR3 is TGCGCCAGCAGCCAAGATAAAGGGGAAGGGTGGCCCCAGCATTTT.

The CDR3 sequence is CASSPSGTYEQYF. The CDR3 nucleotides read TGTGCCAGCAGCCCCTCCGGTACCTACGAGCAGTACTTC. The rearrangement uses TRBV28 and TRBJ2-7; no firm D call. CDR1 and CDR2 (germline): MDHEN, SYDVKM. Trimming pared 6 bases from V and 2 bases from J, leaving 11 bases between. CDR3 length: 13 amino acids.

V gene TRBV18 combines with J gene TRBJ2-2, with a weak D call TRBD1 (6 bases). V was cut by 0 bases and J by 4 bases, with 12 bases left in between. The germline V gene has CDR1 KGHSH and CDR2 LQKENI. This CDR3 spans 16 amino acids. CDR3 amino acids: CASSPPAGATTGELFF. The CDR3 DNA sequence: TGTGCCAGCTCACCACCGGCAGGGGCGACCACCGGGGAGCTGTTTTTT.